The next 12 T cell receptor beta chains were all read from a single sample in a study of blood T cell repertoires in COVID-19. Sequenced by immunoSEQ multiplex PCR; TCRdb stores in-frame clones only, minus some. Of about 120,000 clones listed, about 91% were seen once; the top ten hold about 0.9%. The specimen sequenced was peripheral blood. The source is a woman in her forties or fifties with active or convalescent COVID-19.

Only one count was recorded for this clone. The V gene is TRBV4-3, the J gene TRBJ2-7; TRBD1 might be the D (6 bases). Trimming removed 0 bases at V and 3 bases at J, with 15 bases between. Germline assignment: CDR1 LGHNA and CDR2 YSLEER. The CDR3 totals 16 residues. The CDR3 coding sequence is TGCGCCAGCAGCCAAGAATCTGACAGGAGATTCTACGAGCAGTACTTC. Protein sequence: CASSQESDRRFYEQYF.

This clone has a single count. This chain joins TRBV10-3 and TRBJ1-2, with D perhaps matching TRBD1 (6 bases). The CDR3 loop spans 15 amino acids. Per the germline V gene, CDR1 is ENHRY and CDR2 is SYGVKD. V lost 5 bases and J lost 4, with 17 bases in between. CDR3 region: CAISTQGAPSYGYTF. CDR3 bases: TGTGCCATCAGTACACAGGGAGCCCCCTCCTATGGCTACACCTTC.

The chain is built from TRBV30 and TRBJ1-3; 8 bases map to TRBD1. The germline V gene encodes CDR1 GTSNPN and CDR2 SVGIG (reference sequence). Trimming cost V 5 bases and J 3 bases; bases outside gene matches: 6. There are 14 residues in the CDR3. The DNA for the CDR3 is TGTGCCTGGGCCCAGGGGGCGAATGGAAACACCATATATTTT. It encodes CAWAQGANGNTIYF.

CDR3 nucleotides: TGTGCCAGCAGCTTGTCAGGGAACCTCAATCAGCCCCAGCATTTT. It translates to CASSLSGNLNQPQHF. The V gene is TRBV5-8, the J gene TRBJ1-5, with D possibly matching TRBD1 (5 bases). Germline CDR1 and CDR2: SGHTS and YDEGEE. Deletions cut 1 base from V and 3 bases from J, with 11 bases between. This CDR3 contains 15 residues.

This chain connects TRBV28 to TRBJ1-1; maybe TRBD1 (5 bases). CDR1 and CDR2 from the germline V gene are MDHEN and SYDVKM. This CDR3 is built from 16 residues. Trimming took 4 bases from V and 1 from J, leaving 16 bases between them. CDR3 region: CASSSPGQDRNTEAFF. The CDR3, as DNA: TGTGCCAGCAGTTCCCCAGGACAAGATAGGAACACTGAAGCTTTCTTT.

This clone appeared once. The V call is TRBV7-2, the J call TRBJ1-2; D is ambiguous. The V and J ends lost 5 bases and 5 bases respectively, with 9 bases between them. CDR3 size: 12 residues. CDR1 and CDR2 from the germline V gene are SGHTA and FQGNSA. CDR3 region: CASSSHSYGYTF. CDR3 DNA sequence: TGTGCCAGCAGCAGCCACTCATATGGCTACACCTTC.

The chain uses TRBV29-1 and TRBJ2-3; D gene uncertain. V was pared by 8 bases and J by 0 bases, with 12 bases between. The CDR3 length is 13 residues. Germline CDR1 SQVTM, CDR2 ANQGSEA. The CDR3 DNA reads as TGCAGCCCCCTCGAGGCTAGCACAGATACGCAGTATTTT. This codes for CSPLEASTDTQYF.

This rearrangement joins TRBV7-2 to TRBJ1-6; no clear D. Trimming removed 8 bases at V and 11 bases at J, with 13 bases between. The CDR3 consists of 12 residues. Per germline, CDR1 SGHTA and CDR2 FQGNSA. CDR3 nucleotides: TGTGCCAGCTCTACCCTCTTGACACCCCTCCACTTT. The encoded protein is CASSTLLTPLHF.

The rearrangement joins TRBV28 to TRBJ2-7; 7 bases are shared with TRBD1. The V gene end was trimmed by 5 bases and the J gene end by 1 base; junction bases not matched to a gene: 8. The CDR3 is made up of 15 amino acids. Germline V gene lookup returns CDR1 MDHEN and CDR2 SYDVKM. The DNA for the CDR3 is TGTGCCAGCAGTAGAACAGGGGCCCTTTCCTACGAGCAGTACTTC. Translated: CASSRTGALSYEQYF.

V gene TRBV15 combines with J gene TRBJ2-1; 10 nucleotides line up with TRBD2. Trimming took 0 bases from V and 5 from J; bases not matched to a gene: 4. Germline CDR1 is LNHNV and CDR2 is YYDKDF (reference sequence). CDR3 size: 16 residues. The CDR3 loop reads CATSRDLAGENNEQFF. In DNA form, the CDR3 reads TGTGCCACCAGCAGAGACCTAGCGGGAGAGAACAATGAGCAGTTCTTC.

About this clone: Mismatch with germline at one junction end may stem from a read error. The chain combines TRBV7-7 with TRBJ2-5, with a possible D match to TRBD2 (6 bases). The CDR3 consists of 14 residues. CDR1 and CDR2 from the germline V gene are SSHAT and FNYEAQ (reference sequence). DNA of the CDR3: TGTGCTAGCAGCCGGGGACTGCGACAAGAGACCCAGTACTTC. Amino acids: CASSRGLRQETQYF.

This clone was seen only a few times. The J gene is TRBJ2-1, the V gene TRBV18; 11 bases agree with TRBD2. V shed 8 bases and J 6 bases; nucleotides not matched to a gene: 9. This CDR3 is built from 15 residues. Looked up from germline, CDR1 is KGHSH and CDR2 is LQKENI. The CDR3 region is CASKLAGGPFNEQFF. The DNA for the CDR3 is TGTGCCAGCAAGTTAGCGGGAGGGCCGTTCAATGAGCAGTTCTTC.